The 11 T cell receptor beta chains below all came from one sample that was sequenced in a study of CD8+ T cells in alopecia areata. As the sequencing template, cDNA was produced by extracting RNA and reverse transcribing it. Libraries were prepared by immunoSEQ multiplex PCR; TCRdb keeps only in-frame clonotypes and omits some of them. There are a few hundred thousand clones in the sample; roughly 44% occur only once, and roughly 2.6% lies in the top ten. Sample treatment: oral pan-JAK inhibitor, 5-10 mg twice daily. This sample comprised CD4+ T cells sorted from blood, obtained between weeks 36 and 40, from a patient treated with tofacitinib. Receptor source: a human donor with alopecia areata.

The chain combines TRBV5-1 with TRBJ2-1; 9 bases match TRBD2. V was clipped by 1 base and J by 6 bases; unmatched bases: 11. Germline V gene data show CDR1 as SGHRS and CDR2 as YFSETQ. The CDR3 consists of 17 residues. The CDR3 DNA sequence: TGCGCCAGCAGCTTGTATAGTAGCGGGAGTGTGGTCAATGAGCAGTTCTTC. Protein product: CASSLYSSGSVVNEQFF.

This clone has a handful of counts. This chain links TRBV29-1 with TRBJ2-3, with TRBD1 identical over 8 bases. With 7 bases clipped from V and 1 base from J, the junction kept 7 bases outside the gene matches. Germline-derived CDR1 and CDR2 are SQVTM and ANQGSEA. The CDR3 consists of 14 residues. In DNA, the CDR3 is TGCAGCGCTCGGACAGGGTTGGGCACAGATACGCAGTATTTT. Its translation: CSARTGLGTDTQYF.

This clone was counted between two and nine times. The genes are TRBV4-2 and TRBJ1-5; TRBD1 is a possible D gene (5 bases). The CDR3 is 14 amino acids. Germline V gene lookup returns CDR1 LGHNA and CDR2 YNFKEQ. Trimming stripped 1 base from V and 9 bases from J, with 13 bases between. The CDR3 is CASSQVGTEGPQHF. DNA for the CDR3: TGTGCCAGCAGCCAAGTGGGGACGGAGGGGCCCCAGCATTTT.

In its sample, this clone was seen a few times. The chain has TRBV19 and TRBJ2-6, with D maybe TRBD2 (6 bases). V shed 3 bases and J shed 0 bases, with 12 bases lying between them. CDR3 size: 17 residues. CDR1 and CDR2 from the germline V gene are LNHDA and SQIVND (reference sequence). CDR3 DNA: TGTGCCAGTAGTATGGGAGGACGGTTCTCTGGGGCCAACGTCCTGACTTTC. Translating it yields CASSMGGRFSGANVLTF. Complete variable domain (other parts from reference TRBV19 and TRBJ2-6): DGGITQSPKYLFRKEGQNVTLSCEQNLNHDAMYWYRQDPGQGLRLIYYSQIVNDFQKGDIAEGYSVSREKKESFPLTVTSAQKNPTAFYLCASSMGGRFSGANVLTFGAGSRLTVL.

The gene calls are TRBV30 and TRBJ2-1; D gene ambiguous. There are 11 residues in the CDR3. The germline V and J ends were trimmed by 2 bases and 10 bases, with 9 bases remaining between them. CDR1 is GTSNPN and CDR2 is SVGIG in the germline V gene (reference sequence). The CDR3 reads CAWSPREEQFF. DNA for the CDR3: TGTGCCTGGAGTCCGCGTGAGGAGCAGTTCTTC.

CDR3 loop: CASSQVAGTQNTIQYF. DNA for the CDR3: TGTGCCAGCAGCCAAGTAGCCGGGACCCAGAATACTATTCAGTACTTC. This chain uses TRBV4-2 with TRBJ2-4; TRBD1 or TRBD2 may be the D gene (5 bases each). Germline values: CDR1 LGHNA, CDR2 YNFKEQ. The CDR3 has 16 residues. Between the trimmed V and J ends, which lost 1 base and 10 bases, there was a span of 20 bases.

Only a few counts were recorded for this clone. The gene calls are TRBV6-6 and TRBJ1-5, with D perhaps TRBD1 (6 bases). There are 14 residues in the CDR3. Trimming stripped 9 bases from V and 2 bases from J, with 14 bases between. Per the germline V gene, CDR1 is MNHNY and CDR2 is SVGAGI (reference sequence). CDR3 bases: TGTGCCAGTAACACAGGGATGGGCAATCAGCCCCAGCATTTT. Translation: CASNTGMGNQPQHF.

This clone was counted only a few times. The chain employs TRBV4-1 and TRBJ2-6, with a tentative D call TRBD1 (6 bases). The CDR3 spans 13 residues. V was clipped by 5 bases and J by 12 bases, with 14 bases between them. Germline V gene data show CDR1 as MGHRA and CDR2 as YSYEKL. In DNA form, the CDR3 reads TGCGCCAGCAGCTCAGGGGCAGGTCGCGTCCTGACTTTC. Its translation is CASSSGAGRVLTF.

V is TRBV30 and J is TRBJ2-7; D may match TRBD1 or TRBD2 (5 bases each). Germline assignment: CDR1 GTSNPN and CDR2 SVGIG (reference sequence). The CDR3 length is 13 residues. V lost 4 bases and J 1 base, leaving 11 bases between the germline ends. Written as DNA, the CDR3 is TGTGCCTGGAAGCCGGGGCGGTCCTACGAGCAGTACTTC. Amino acids: CAWKPGRSYEQYF.

This rearrangement joins TRBV5-1 to TRBJ1-2, with a weak D call TRBD1 (5 bases). This CDR3 has 13 residues. V lost 0 bases to trimming and J lost 7 bases, with 10 bases between them. Germline CDR1 is SGHRS and CDR2 is YFSETQ. The CDR3 sequence is CASSLAGGVGYTF. In DNA, the CDR3 is TGCGCCAGCAGCTTGGCTGGAGGGGTTGGCTACACCTTC. Full variable domain (rest looked up from reference TRBV5-1 and TRBJ1-2): KAGVTQTPRYLIKTRGQQVTLSCSPISGHRSVSWYQQTPGQGLQFLFEYFSETQRNKGNFPGRFSGRQFSNSRSEMNVSTLELGDSALYLCASSLAGGVGYTFGSGTRLTVV.

The genes are TRBV27 and TRBJ2-7, with 12 bases fitting TRBD1. The ends lost 5 bases at V and 7 bases at J; junction bases unmatched: 9. The CDR3 has 15 amino acids. CDR1 MNHEY and CDR2 SMNVEV come from the germline V gene (reference sequence). DNA of the CDR3: TGTGCCAGCAGTCGGACCGGGACAGGGGGCAAGGAGCAGTACTTC. Encoded protein: CASSRTGTGGKEQYF.